This T cell receptor (beta chain) was sequenced for a study of T cell responses to AZD1222 COVID-19 vaccine. A word on this clone: What it recognizes is unknown.

V lost 5 bases and J lost 4, with 17 bases in between. The CDR3 contains 15 residues. Germline values: CDR1 LNHDA, CDR2 SQIVND (reference sequence). Pooling covered second doses at about 4 or about 12 weeks. Findings and limits, study-wide: When two AZD1222 doses had been given, Spike-specific TCR breadth and depth rose. Possibly, clonal diversity was underestimated; donors were largely white British and included more females.

Measured with immunoSEQ multiplex PCR; TCRdb has only the in-frame clones, and not every one. The profile shows roughly 110,000 clones, about 90% of them singletons. The genes are TRBV19 and TRBJ1-2; TRBD1 is a possible D gene (6 bases). The sample consisted of peripheral blood, taken 28 days after the second AZD1222 dose. This sequence originates from an adult who received the AZD1222 COVID-19 vaccine. The CDR3, as DNA: TGTGCCAGTAGTTCCCTTCAGGGGTTGGGCTATGGCTACACCTTC. Residues: CASSSLQGLGYGYTF. The variable domain in full, with the rest retrieved from reference TRBV19 and TRBJ1-2, is DGGITQSPKYLFRKEGQNVTLSCEQNLNHDAMYWYRQDPGQGLRLIYYSQIVNDFQKGDIAEGYSVSREKKESFPLTVTSAQKNPTAFYLCASSSLQGLGYGYTFGSGTRLTVV.